The T cell receptor (beta chain) under discussion was sequenced for a study of T cells in localized non-small cell lung cancer. Findings and limits, study-wide: Greater blood T cell density accompanied longer overall survival.

Trimming left V 4 bases short and J 3 bases short, with 18 bases between. The CDR3 contains 16 residues. Looked up from germline, CDR1 is SGHDN and CDR2 is FVKESK. Assay used: immunoSEQ multiplex PCR; TCRdb lists only in-frame clones, some missing. The sample shows over 10,000 clones, about 28% of them seen only once. Concerning this clone: Its antigen is as yet unknown.

This TCR derives from a female donor older than 55 with stage I lung adenocarcinoma. The J gene is TRBJ2-5, the V gene TRBV14; tentatively, D is TRBD1 (6 bases). The input for sequencing was lung tumor tissue, taken before any cancer treatment. The CDR3 region has the DNA TGTGCCAGCAGCCCACCCGTAAGTCAGGGGAAAGAGACCCAGTACTTC. Translation gives CASSPPVSQGKETQYF.